The sequence of this T cell receptor (beta chain) was determined in a study of OX40 agonist ivuxolimab in advanced cancers. Turning to the study itself: Ivuxolimab is a fully human IgG2 antibody that activates OX40 (CD134). Study results and caveats: In the 0.1 to 3.0 mg/kg range, CD4+ and CD8+ blood T cells had expanded clonally by week 6. The study found that CD8+ T cells averaged more expanded clones than CD4+.

Sequencing used immunoSEQ multiplex PCR; TCRdb keeps in-frame clones, though not all of them. The sample contains 15,000 or so clones, 65% to 75% of which appear only once. Per germline, CDR1 MNHEY and CDR2 SVGAGI. CDR3 length: 15 amino acids. V was trimmed by 2 bases and J by 5 bases, leaving 15 bases between them. To note about this clone: As yet, its antigen is unknown.

The chain is built from TRBV6-5 and TRBJ1-1; tentative D call: TRBD1 (5 bases). The sequence came from an adult with an advanced solid tumor such as melanoma, head and neck, liver or kidney cancer. The specimen was CD4+ or CD8+ T cells sorted from blood, collected in a trial of the OX40 agonist ivuxolimab. The DNA of the CDR3 is TGTGCCAGCAGTTACGCCCAGGGTATTTGGACTGAAGCTTTCTTT. Its protein product is CASSYAQGIWTEAFF.